The clone carrying this TCR beta chain was counted a few times. Primed by a sample-barcoded 5' primer and a J-beta primer mix, a second PCR proceeded for about 7 to 11 cycles. TCRdb used MiXCR to reprocess the 5' RACE reads, holding one entry per CDR3 protein. This table has 870,000 or so distinct CDR3 sequences, under 35% appearing once. This sample stems from a study of blood T cells in healthy people across ages. Trimming removed 0 bases from V and 5 bases from J, with 1 base in between. Germline values: CDR1 LNHNV, CDR2 YYDKDF (reference sequence). The CDR3 loop spans 12 amino acids. The TCR originated in a woman older than 75 in good health. The chain combines TRBV15 with TRBJ2-2, with unresolved D. The sequencing input was blood. CDR3 protein: CATSRETGELFF. The DNA of the CDR3 is TGTGCCACCAGCAGAGAGACCGGGGAGCTGTTTTTT.